The rows below give T cell receptor beta chains drawn from one sample of a study of cytomegalovirus exposure and HLA in healthy donors. Profiling relied on immunoSEQ multiplex PCR, and the TCRdb table lists in-frame clones only, not all of them. The table has approximately 150,000 clones, 65% to 85% seen once; the top ten hold 6.5% to 8.5%. Sequenced material: PBMCs. The receptors originated from a woman aged 40 to 50 in good health and CMV-seropositive. Both conserved end residues are trimmed from each CDR3. The order of the fields is V gene, clone size, J gene, CDR3 protein. A clone size is listed for some rows: how often the clone was seen (once, few, many), or a class if it is expanded.

V: TRBV4-3; size: few; J: TRBJ1-1; CDR3: ASSQDDWVKTNEAF
V: TRBV19; size: .; J: TRBJ1-2; CDR3: ASSGTGTGSYYGYT
V: TRBV11-2; size: .; J: TRBJ1-2; CDR3: ASSLSLGEVLGYT
V: TRBV4-1; size: .; J: TRBJ1-1; CDR3: ASSRNKNTEAF
V: TRBV7-8; size: few; J: TRBJ2-2; CDR3: ASSSREDTGELF
V: TRBV6-1; size: .; J: TRBJ1-1; CDR3: ASSAHRGVGTEAF
V: TRBV7-8; size: .; J: TRBJ2-1; CDR3: ASSLALGHGGNEQF
V: TRBV10-3; size: .; J: TRBJ2-7; CDR3: AISPVAEGPNEQY
V: TRBV5-1; size: .; J: TRBJ2-6; CDR3: ASSLEGAGANVLT
V: TRBV29-1; size: once; J: TRBJ1-1; CDR3: SVEGPLAGRTEAF
V: TRBV21-1; size: .; J: TRBJ2-1; CDR3: ASSKGENSGGKYNEQF
V: TRBV19; size: .; J: TRBJ2-5; CDR3: ASKGWASGAQETQY
V: TRBV7-3; size: .; J: TRBJ2-2; CDR3: ASSYESSGGATSTGELF
V: TRBV5-4; size: .; J: TRBJ2-2; CDR3: ASSFFGQGRDTGELF
V: TRBV15; size: .; J: TRBJ1-3; CDR3: ATTDMTGNTIY
V: TRBV5-1; size: few; J: TRBJ1-1; CDR3: ASSLYPGITTEAF
V: TRBV7-3; size: .; J: TRBJ1-1; CDR3: ASSLEGNTEAF
V: TRBV23-1; size: .; J: TRBJ2-5; CDR3: ARSGPTYQETQY
V: TRBV7-2; size: .; J: TRBJ2-7; CDR3: ASTLASGAYYEQY
V: TRBV19; size: .; J: TRBJ1-1; CDR3: ASCASYPPTEAF
V: TRBV28; size: .; J: TRBJ2-2; CDR3: ASSLYGGAGELF
V: TRBV11-3; size: .; J: TRBJ2-3; CDR3: ASSLGTGGRARDTQY
V: TRBV5-1; size: .; J: TRBJ2-3; CDR3: ASANSGGADTQY
V: TRBV29-1; size: .; J: TRBJ1-1; CDR3: SGGTGMNTEAF
V: TRBV29-1; size: once; J: TRBJ2-5; CDR3: SVDAGGETQY
V: TRBV27; size: .; J: TRBJ2-1; CDR3: ASREGVSYNEQF
V: TRBV2; size: .; J: TRBJ2-7; CDR3: ASSEAWLAGAYEQY
V: TRBV6-6; size: .; J: TRBJ1-1; CDR3: ASSYTGGTTEAF
V: TRBV30; size: .; J: TRBJ1-4; CDR3: AWSVQGSGEKLF
V: TRBV11-2; size: once; J: TRBJ2-1; CDR3: ASSFSLDAYNEQF
V: TRBV5-1; size: .; J: TRBJ2-7; CDR3: ASSLDGLEQY
V: TRBV29-1; size: .; J: TRBJ1-1; CDR3: SVTPVTTQTEAF
V: TRBV5-6; size: .; J: TRBJ2-6; CDR3: ASPLGARGANVLT
V: TRBV30; size: .; J: TRBJ1-1; CDR3: AFRSDRGNTEAF
V: TRBV4-1; size: .; J: TRBJ1-4; CDR3: ASSQLFRDSEKLF
V: TRBV4-3; size: .; J: TRBJ2-1; CDR3: ASSQDLAGGPGGDEQF
V: TRBV7-3; size: .; J: TRBJ1-3; CDR3: ASSLSGGYGNTIY
V: TRBV5-6; size: .; J: TRBJ2-3; CDR3: ASSLVGGGADTQY
V: TRBV5-8; size: .; J: TRBJ1-1; CDR3: ASSLVSLLAF
V: TRBV7-8; size: .; J: TRBJ2-5; CDR3: ASSRDRDQETQY
V: TRBV19; size: .; J: TRBJ2-5; CDR3: ASTTVAGGPLETQY